Sequencing of this T cell receptor (beta chain) was carried out in a study of T-cell memory formation after mild COVID-19. The CDR3 runs to 14 residues. In germline, CDR1 is SGDLS, CDR2 YYNGEE. V shed 3 bases and J shed 3 bases, with 12 bases lying between them. Findings and limits, study-wide: The study found balanced CD4/CD8 in clones contracting day 15 to 85 and a CD4+ lean in later expanders. In pre-infection memory, a portion of responding clones appeared, which suggested that cross-reactive memory joined. Mainly CM and EM harbored the contracting CD4+ clones; mainly EMRA harbored the CD8+ ones.

This clonotype was recorded only once. The antigen is undetermined. TCRdb reanalysed the 5' RACE reads using MiXCR and keeps one entry per CDR3 protein. The sample holds about 400,000 distinct CDR3 sequences, less than 25% seen once. This sequence originates from an adult woman who had mild COVID-19 (a few samples of this study predate the infection). Cell type and time point are not known. Sequences were obtained from PBMCs or a T cell subset sorted from them (not recorded which). This chain uses TRBV9 with TRBJ2-5, with D maybe TRBD1 (6 bases). For the CDR3, the DNA is TGTGCCAGCAGCGCCAGGGGATCAGAAGAGACCCAGTACTTC. Translating gives CASSARGSEETQYF.